A selection of T cell receptor beta chains follows, all from one sample in a study of T-cell memory formation after mild COVID-19. TCRdb reanalysed the 5' RACE reads using MiXCR and keeps one entry per CDR3 protein. The sample holds 150,000 to 200,000 distinct CDR3 sequences, about a fifth seen once. Sample: PBMCs or a T cell subset sorted from them (not recorded which). These TCRs come from an adult woman who had mild COVID-19 (a few samples of this study predate the infection). Cell type and time point are not known. The conserved cysteine and the conserved F or W are not part of the CDR3 here. The D gene is left open where the match is weak. Only some rows state a clone size, as once, few, many or a class for expanded clones.

TRBV25-1 . . ASRTFADTQY
TRBV20-1 . . SAPQGGELDVTQY
TRBV7-9 TRBD1 . ASSLEDRGNEQY
TRBV27 TRBD1 . ASRFKGAREQY
TRBV4-1 . . ASSPQPGAKDNEQF
TRBV11-3 TRBD1 . ASSLLPGQGTNNEQF
TRBV12-3/TRBV12-4 . . ASSLGAGPLYEQY
TRBV7-9 TRBD1 few ASAGTDSFDYGYT
TRBV27 TRBD2 few ASWVGLATDTQY
TRBV7-2 TRBD1 . ASSYRTGGLDEQY
TRBV21-1 . . ASSKPQKTGMVEAF
TRBV5-6 . . ASSLGGSRLIYEQY
TRBV9 . once ASSVGRGGNTIY
TRBV9 TRBD1 many ASSVQTGEGVYEQY
TRBV7-6 . . ASSITFNEQF
TRBV7-6 . many ASSLGLNEKLF
TRBV5-1 . . ACSLSRGSYEQY
TRBV4-3 TRBD2 few ASSQEDRLAGRGDTQY
TRBV5-6 TRBD2 . ASSPSLAGYSYEQY
TRBV6-1 TRBD1 . ASSVQGAYNEQF
TRBV4-3 . many ASSQDRGTGPQETQY
TRBV6-5 . few ASSYHENTEAF
TRBV24-1 TRBD1 few ATSVPGQGTVDGELF
TRBV10-2 . few ASSEPYRVDLGAF
TRBV30 . . AWGLTYEQY
TRBV11-2 . few ASSLWSDTQY
TRBV27 . many ASGPNNGVYEQY
TRBV6-5 TRBD1 few ASSYTGGPNTEAF
TRBV20-1 . few SAPGVGTYEQY
TRBV9 . few ASSVSGGAEAF
TRBV20-1 TRBD1 many SARIQGEDAGELF
TRBV27 . . ASRDSLSSYEQY
TRBV27 TRBD2 few ASSLTTLAGGITGELF
TRBV2 TRBD1 . ASSDWDRGQETQY
TRBV20-1 . once SAPTGQHYYEQY
TRBV9 TRBD2 few ASSEWGGSTDTQY
TRBV7-3 TRBD1 . ASSWDRGDYEQY
TRBV10-3 . . ATLEPGATEAF
TRBV5-6 . . ASSWGPSGNEQF
TRBV12-3/TRBV12-4 . . ASTASYEQY
TRBV11-2 . few ASSGGTDTQY
TRBV5-1 . few ASSGTGHKGYGYT
TRBV7-6 TRBD2 few ASSPLAGGGDTQY
TRBV4-3 . few ASSQGREAYYEQY
TRBV6-2/TRBV6-3 TRBD1 few ASSLGTADTGELF
TRBV15 . few ATSRDFQEGIYGYT